The rows below give T cell receptor beta chains drawn from one sample of a study of T cell responses to AZD1222 COVID-19 vaccine. TCRdb keeps only in-frame clones here, not all; method: immunoSEQ multiplex PCR. The sample lists 150,000 to 200,000 clones; around 90% were seen once. Sample: peripheral blood, taken on day 0 of AZD1222 vaccination. The receptor source for this set is an adult in good health. Each CDR3 is given with its conserved first and last residue. A D gene is named only where the DNA matches it firmly. Some rows have no size entry. The others give once, few or many, or a class for an expanded clone.

j_call: TRBJ1-1
d_call: -
v_call: TRBV6-5
clone_size: -
cdr3_nt: TGTGCCAGCACCGCTCAGGTAATGAACACTGAAGCTTTCTTT
cdr3_aa: CASTAQVMNTEAFF

j_call: TRBJ1-1
d_call: -
v_call: TRBV9
clone_size: -
cdr3_nt: TGTGCCAGCAGCGCGCCCGGGATTGAAGCTTTCTTT
cdr3_aa: CASSAPGIEAFF

j_call: TRBJ1-1
d_call: -
v_call: TRBV28
clone_size: -
cdr3_nt: TGTGCCAGCAGCCCTCACAGGGAGGCCCCTGAAGCTTTCTTT
cdr3_aa: CASSPHREAPEAFF

j_call: TRBJ2-6
d_call: -
v_call: TRBV5-1
clone_size: few
cdr3_nt: TGCGCCAGCAGCTTGAGGGGTGCCGGTTCTGGGGCCAACGTCCTGACTTTC
cdr3_aa: CASSLRGAGSGANVLTF

j_call: TRBJ2-2
d_call: -
v_call: TRBV30
clone_size: -
cdr3_nt: TGTGCTACCAACAGGTTGAGGCCGAACACCGGGGAGCTGTTTTTT
cdr3_aa: CATNRLRPNTGELFF

j_call: TRBJ1-5
d_call: -
v_call: TRBV4-3
clone_size: -
cdr3_nt: TGCGCCAGCAGCCAAGTAAACAGCGGCAATCAGCCCCAGCATTTT
cdr3_aa: CASSQVNSGNQPQHF

j_call: TRBJ1-4
d_call: TRBD1
v_call: TRBV19
clone_size: -
cdr3_nt: TGTGCCAGTAGAAACAGGGGGAATGAAAAACTGTTTTTT
cdr3_aa: CASRNRGNEKLFF

j_call: TRBJ2-7
d_call: TRBD1
v_call: TRBV30
clone_size: -
cdr3_nt: TGTGCCTGGCTGGCCCCCCTAAGAGGGACAGGAGCCCACGAGCAGTACTTC
cdr3_aa: CAWLAPLRGTGAHEQYF

j_call: TRBJ2-7
d_call: -
v_call: TRBV30
clone_size: -
cdr3_nt: TGTGCCTGGATGGCCGGGAATTCCTACGAGCAGTACTTC
cdr3_aa: CAWMAGNSYEQYF

j_call: TRBJ2-7
d_call: TRBD1
v_call: TRBV9
clone_size: -
cdr3_nt: TGTGCCAGCAGCCCTGGGGGGACAGGGAACTACGAGCAGTACTTC
cdr3_aa: CASSPGGTGNYEQYF

j_call: TRBJ2-7
d_call: TRBD2
v_call: TRBV7-9
clone_size: -
cdr3_nt: TGTGCCAGCAGCTCGGGACTAGTAAGCTCCTACGAGCAGTACTTC
cdr3_aa: CASSSGLVSSYEQYF

j_call: TRBJ1-5
d_call: TRBD1
v_call: TRBV6-4
clone_size: -
cdr3_nt: TGTGCCAGCAGTGGACAGGGTGGGCAGCCCCAGCATTTT
cdr3_aa: CASSGQGGQPQHF

j_call: TRBJ2-1
d_call: -
v_call: TRBV12-3/TRBV12-4
clone_size: -
cdr3_nt: TGTGCCAGCACCTCCGGGAGGCAGTTCTTC
cdr3_aa: CASTSGRQFF

j_call: TRBJ2-2
d_call: -
v_call: TRBV7-8
clone_size: -
cdr3_nt: TGTGCCAGCAGACGACAAACGGGAGACGCGAACACCGGGGAGCTGTTTTTT
cdr3_aa: CASRRQTGDANTGELFF

j_call: TRBJ1-5
d_call: TRBD1
v_call: TRBV2
clone_size: -
cdr3_nt: TGTGCCAGCAGGGGACAGGGGAGTATTGGCAATCAGCCCCAGCATTTT
cdr3_aa: CASRGQGSIGNQPQHF

j_call: TRBJ1-1
d_call: -
v_call: TRBV27
clone_size: -
cdr3_nt: TGTGCCAGCAGTTTGGGCGTCCTGAACACTGAAGCTTTCTTT
cdr3_aa: CASSLGVLNTEAFF

j_call: TRBJ2-7
d_call: -
v_call: TRBV28
clone_size: -
cdr3_nt: TGTGCCAGCAGATCCCCCTACGAGCAGTACTTC
cdr3_aa: CASRSPYEQYF

j_call: TRBJ1-5
d_call: -
v_call: TRBV6-6
clone_size: few
cdr3_nt: TGTGCCAGCAGTTGGGCCAGCCAGGAGCAGCCCCAGCATTTT
cdr3_aa: CASSWASQEQPQHF

j_call: TRBJ2-2
d_call: -
v_call: TRBV9
clone_size: -
cdr3_nt: TGTGCCAGCCGCCGCGATTGGAACACCGGGGAGCTGTTTTTT
cdr3_aa: CASRRDWNTGELFF

j_call: TRBJ2-3
d_call: TRBD2
v_call: TRBV5-1
clone_size: -
cdr3_nt: TGCGCCAGCAGCTTACTCGGGACTAGCGGGGACACAGATACGCAGTATTTT
cdr3_aa: CASSLLGTSGDTDTQYF

j_call: TRBJ2-3
d_call: TRBD2
v_call: TRBV5-1
clone_size: -
cdr3_nt: TGCGCCAGCAGCATAGCGGGAAAAAGCACAGATACGCAGTATTTT
cdr3_aa: CASSIAGKSTDTQYF

j_call: TRBJ1-1
d_call: -
v_call: TRBV6-5
clone_size: -
cdr3_nt: TGTGCCAGCAGTTATGGGACTTCTGGCGGGTACACTGAAGCTTTCTTT
cdr3_aa: CASSYGTSGGYTEAFF

j_call: TRBJ1-5
d_call: TRBD1
v_call: TRBV2
clone_size: -
cdr3_nt: TGTGCCAGCAGTGAAAGAGGGGGCCAGATACAGCCCCAGCATTTT
cdr3_aa: CASSERGGQIQPQHF

j_call: TRBJ2-7
d_call: TRBD2
v_call: TRBV5-1
clone_size: once
cdr3_nt: TGCGCCAGCAGACCCGGGACTAGCGGGATCTACGAGCAGTACTTC
cdr3_aa: CASRPGTSGIYEQYF

j_call: TRBJ2-1
d_call: -
v_call: TRBV3-1/TRBV3-2
clone_size: -
cdr3_nt: TGTGCCAGCAGCAAATACGTTGAGGAGCAGTTCTTC
cdr3_aa: CASSKYVEEQFF

j_call: TRBJ1-2
d_call: TRBD1
v_call: TRBV7-9
clone_size: -
cdr3_nt: TGTGCCAGCAGCTCCTCAGGGGGACTGGCTTATGGCTACACCTTC
cdr3_aa: CASSSSGGLAYGYTF

j_call: TRBJ1-6
d_call: -
v_call: TRBV14
clone_size: -
cdr3_nt: TGTGCCAGCAGCCAAGGGGCCGGTTTACCCCTCCACTTT
cdr3_aa: CASSQGAGLPLHF

j_call: TRBJ2-1
d_call: -
v_call: TRBV27
clone_size: -
cdr3_nt: TGTGCCAGCAGTTTCCAGGCGGGAATTTCCTACAATGAGCAGTTCTTC
cdr3_aa: CASSFQAGISYNEQFF